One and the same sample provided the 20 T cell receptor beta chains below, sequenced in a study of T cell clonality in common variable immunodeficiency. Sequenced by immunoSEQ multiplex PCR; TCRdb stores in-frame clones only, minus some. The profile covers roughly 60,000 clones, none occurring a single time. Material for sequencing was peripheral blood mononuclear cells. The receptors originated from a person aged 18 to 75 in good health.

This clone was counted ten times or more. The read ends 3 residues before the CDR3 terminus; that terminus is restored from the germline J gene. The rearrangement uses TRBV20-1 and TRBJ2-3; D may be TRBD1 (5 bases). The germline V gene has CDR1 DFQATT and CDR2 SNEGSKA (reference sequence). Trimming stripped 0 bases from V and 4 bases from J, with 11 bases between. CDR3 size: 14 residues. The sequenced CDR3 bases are TGCAGTGCTAGAGATCTGGAAGGGGCAGATACG. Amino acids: CSARDLEGADT. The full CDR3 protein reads CSARDLEGADTQYF.

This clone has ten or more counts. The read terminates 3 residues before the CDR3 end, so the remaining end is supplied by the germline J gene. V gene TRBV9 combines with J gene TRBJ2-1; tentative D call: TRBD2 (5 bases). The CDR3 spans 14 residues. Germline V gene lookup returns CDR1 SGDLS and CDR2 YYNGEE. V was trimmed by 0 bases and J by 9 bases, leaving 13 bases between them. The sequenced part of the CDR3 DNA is TGTGCCAGCAGCGTAGCTACGAAGGACTTTGAG. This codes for CASSVATKDFE. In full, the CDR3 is CASSVATKDFEQFF.

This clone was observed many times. This CDR3 reads CSVTGEGREKLFF. Incomplete CDR3 DNA: TGCAGCGTGACAGGGGAGGGAAGGGAAAAA. The chain joins TRBV29-1 to TRBJ1-4; 8 bases map to TRBD1. Read data end 3 residues before the CDR3 end; the end is taken from the germline J gene. CDR3 length: 13 residues. CDR1 and CDR2 (germline): SQVTM, ANQGSEA. Trimming took 6 bases from V and 8 from J; bases not matched to a gene: 8.

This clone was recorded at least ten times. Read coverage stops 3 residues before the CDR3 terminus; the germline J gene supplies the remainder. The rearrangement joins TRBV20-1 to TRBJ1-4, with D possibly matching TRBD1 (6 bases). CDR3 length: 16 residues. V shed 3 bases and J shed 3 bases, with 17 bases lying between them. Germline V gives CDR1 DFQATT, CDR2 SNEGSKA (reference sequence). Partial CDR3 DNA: TGCAGTGCTAGGACTGGGGAGGCAGGGGCTAATGAAAAA. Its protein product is CSARTGEAGANEK. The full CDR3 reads CSARTGEAGANEKLFF.

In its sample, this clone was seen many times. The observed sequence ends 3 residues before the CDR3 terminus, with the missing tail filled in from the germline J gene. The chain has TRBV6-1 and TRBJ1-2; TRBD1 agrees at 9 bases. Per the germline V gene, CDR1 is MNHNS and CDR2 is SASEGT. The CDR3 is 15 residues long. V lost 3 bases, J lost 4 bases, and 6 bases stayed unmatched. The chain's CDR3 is CASSEPRTGVYGYTF. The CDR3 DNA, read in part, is TGTGCCAGCAGTGAGCCCCGGACAGGGGTCTATGGC.

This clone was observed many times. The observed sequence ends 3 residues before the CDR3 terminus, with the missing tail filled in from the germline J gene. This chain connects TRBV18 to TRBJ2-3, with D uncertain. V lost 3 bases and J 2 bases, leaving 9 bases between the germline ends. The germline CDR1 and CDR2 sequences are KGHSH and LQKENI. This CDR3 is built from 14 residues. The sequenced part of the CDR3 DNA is TGTGCCAGCTCACCCCCGTCTCCCACAGATACG. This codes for CASSPPSPTDT. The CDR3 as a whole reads CASSPPSPTDTQYF.

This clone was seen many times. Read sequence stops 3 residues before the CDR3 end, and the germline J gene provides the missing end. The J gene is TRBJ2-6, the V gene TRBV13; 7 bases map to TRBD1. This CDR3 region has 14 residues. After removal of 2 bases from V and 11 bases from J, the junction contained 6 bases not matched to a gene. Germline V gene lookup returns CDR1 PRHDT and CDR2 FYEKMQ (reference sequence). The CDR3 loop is CASSLRGQTHVLTF. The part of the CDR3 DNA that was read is TGTGCCAGCAGCTTACGGGGACAGACCCACGTC.

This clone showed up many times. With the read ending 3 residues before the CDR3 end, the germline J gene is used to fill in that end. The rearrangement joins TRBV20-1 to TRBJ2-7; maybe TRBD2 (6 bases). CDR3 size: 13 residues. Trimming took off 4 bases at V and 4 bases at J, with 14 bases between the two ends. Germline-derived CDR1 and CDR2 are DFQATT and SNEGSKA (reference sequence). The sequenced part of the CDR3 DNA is TGCAGTGCTAAAGCTAGCGCCGATTACGAG. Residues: CSAKASADYE. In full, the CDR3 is CSAKASADYEQYF.

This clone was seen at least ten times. This CDR3 is CASSQGGGRPYEQYF. The covered CDR3 bases are TGTGCCAGCAGCCAAGGGGGGGGCCGCCCCTACGAG. J is TRBJ2-7 and V is TRBV3-1 (or the pseudogene TRBV3-2), with D perhaps matching TRBD2 (7 bases). The DNA ends 3 residues before the CDR3 does, and the rest of the CDR3 is filled in from the germline J gene. This CDR3 region has 15 residues. Trimming removed 1 base at V and 2 bases at J, with 12 bases between. Germline V gene sequence: CDR1 LGHDT, CDR2 YNNKEL (reference sequence).

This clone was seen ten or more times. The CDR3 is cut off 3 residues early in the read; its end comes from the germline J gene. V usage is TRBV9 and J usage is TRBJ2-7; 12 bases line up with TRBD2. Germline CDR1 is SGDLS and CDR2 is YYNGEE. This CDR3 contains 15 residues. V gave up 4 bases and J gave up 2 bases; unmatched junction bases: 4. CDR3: CASSIGLAGTYEQYF. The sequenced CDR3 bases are TGTGCCAGCAGCATAGGACTAGCGGGGACCTACGAG.

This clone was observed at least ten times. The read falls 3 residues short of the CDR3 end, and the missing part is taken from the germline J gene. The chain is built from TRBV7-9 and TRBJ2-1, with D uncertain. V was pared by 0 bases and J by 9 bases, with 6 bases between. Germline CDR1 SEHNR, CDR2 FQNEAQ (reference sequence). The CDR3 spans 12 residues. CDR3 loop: CASSLATGEQFF. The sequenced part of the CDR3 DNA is TGTGCCAGCAGCTTAGCGACGGGTGAG.

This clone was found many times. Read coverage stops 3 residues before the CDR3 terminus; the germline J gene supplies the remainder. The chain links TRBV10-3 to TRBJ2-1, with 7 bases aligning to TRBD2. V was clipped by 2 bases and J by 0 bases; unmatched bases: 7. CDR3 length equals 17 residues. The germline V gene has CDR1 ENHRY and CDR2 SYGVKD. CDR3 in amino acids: CAISEGGDQSSYNEQFF. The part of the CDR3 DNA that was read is TGTGCCATCAGTGAGGGGGGGGACCAGAGCTCCTACAATGAG.

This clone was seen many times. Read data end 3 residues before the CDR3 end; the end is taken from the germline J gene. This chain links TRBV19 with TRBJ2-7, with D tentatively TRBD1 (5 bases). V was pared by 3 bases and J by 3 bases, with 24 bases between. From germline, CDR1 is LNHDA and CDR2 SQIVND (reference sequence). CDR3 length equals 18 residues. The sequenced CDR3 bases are TGTGCCAGTAGTATTAAGGGAAGGGCCCCCGGACACCACTACGAG. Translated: CASSIKGRAPGHHYE. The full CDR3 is CASSIKGRAPGHHYEQYF.

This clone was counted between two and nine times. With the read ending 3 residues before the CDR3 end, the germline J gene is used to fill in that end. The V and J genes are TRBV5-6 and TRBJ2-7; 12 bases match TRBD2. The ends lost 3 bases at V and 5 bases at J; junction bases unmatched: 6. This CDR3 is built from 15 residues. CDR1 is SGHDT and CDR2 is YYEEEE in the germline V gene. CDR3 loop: CASSSSSGRANEQYF. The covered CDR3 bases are TGTGCCAGCAGCTCCTCTAGCGGGAGGGCCAACGAG.

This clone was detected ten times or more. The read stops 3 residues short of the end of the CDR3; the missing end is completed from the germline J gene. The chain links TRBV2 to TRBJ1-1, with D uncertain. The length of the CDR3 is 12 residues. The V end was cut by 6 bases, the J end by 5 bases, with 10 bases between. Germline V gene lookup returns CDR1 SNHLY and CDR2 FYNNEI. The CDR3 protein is CASRLEMTEAFF. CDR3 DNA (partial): TGTGCCAGCAGGTTAGAAATGACTGAA.

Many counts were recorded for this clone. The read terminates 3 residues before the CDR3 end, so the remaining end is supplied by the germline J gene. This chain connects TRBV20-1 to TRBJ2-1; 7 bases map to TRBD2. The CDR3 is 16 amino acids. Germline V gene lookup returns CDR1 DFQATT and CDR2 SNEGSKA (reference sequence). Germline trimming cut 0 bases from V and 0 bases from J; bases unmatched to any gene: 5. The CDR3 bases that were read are TGCAGTGCTAGAGACCCACTAGCGAGCTCCTACAATGAG. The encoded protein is CSARDPLASSYNE. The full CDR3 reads CSARDPLASSYNEQFF.

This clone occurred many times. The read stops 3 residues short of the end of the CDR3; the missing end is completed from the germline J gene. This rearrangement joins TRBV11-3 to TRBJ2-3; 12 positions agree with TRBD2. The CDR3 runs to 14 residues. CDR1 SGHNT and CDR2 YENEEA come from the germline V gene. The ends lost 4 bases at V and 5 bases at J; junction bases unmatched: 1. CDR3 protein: CASSSGLAGDTQYF. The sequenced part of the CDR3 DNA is TGTGCCAGCAGCTCGGGACTAGCGGGAGATACG.

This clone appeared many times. The DNA read from the CDR3 is TGTGCCTGGACAGTTACTAACTATGGC. It translates to CAWTVTNYG. The whole CDR3 sequence reads CAWTVTNYGYTF. The V call is TRBV30, the J call TRBJ1-2; D is unresolved. The read terminates 3 residues ahead of where the CDR3 ends, so the germline J gene completes it. In germline, CDR1 is GTSNPN, CDR2 SVGIG (reference sequence). V lost 4 bases to trimming and J lost 0 bases, with 6 bases between them. The CDR3 length is 12 residues.

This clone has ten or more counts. The DNA read from the CDR3 is TGTGCCAGCAGCTTACACAGACCGGGACAGGGGACCTACGAG. This sequence encodes CASSLHRPGQGTYE. The whole CDR3 reads CASSLHRPGQGTYEQYF. The chain joins TRBV7-8 to TRBJ2-7; 10 nucleotides agree with TRBD1. The CDR3 end falls 3 residues outside the read, so it is completed with the germline J gene. CDR3 length: 17 residues. The trim removed 2 bases at V and 2 bases at J, leaving 9 bases unmatched. Germline loops: CDR1 SGHVS, CDR2 FQNEAQ.

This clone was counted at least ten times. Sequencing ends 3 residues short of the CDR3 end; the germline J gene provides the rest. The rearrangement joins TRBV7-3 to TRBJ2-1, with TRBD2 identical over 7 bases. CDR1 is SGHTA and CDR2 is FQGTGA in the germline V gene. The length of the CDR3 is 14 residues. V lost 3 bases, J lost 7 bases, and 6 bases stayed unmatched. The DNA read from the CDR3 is TGTGCCAGCAGCTTTAGCGGGCCGGGGAATGAG. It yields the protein CASSFSGPGNE. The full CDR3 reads CASSFSGPGNEQFF. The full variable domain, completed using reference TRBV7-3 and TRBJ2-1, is GAGVSQTPSNKVTEKGKYVELRCDPISGHTALYWYRQSLGQGPEFLIYFQGTGAADDSGLPNDRFFAVRPEGSVSTLKIQRTERGDSAVYLCASSFSGPGNEQFFGPGTRLTVL.